This is a list of T cell receptor beta chains from one sample in a study of blood T cell repertoires in COVID-19. The method was immunoSEQ multiplex PCR; TCRdb's version includes in-frame clones alone and lacks a portion of them. This table holds around 87,000 clones, roughly nine tenths found once. Material: peripheral blood. The receptors here all came from a man aged 50 or older with acute or convalescent COVID-19. The CDR3 runs from the conserved cysteine through the conserved F or W. The D gene is left open where the match is weak. The size of a clone is reported for some rows only, either as once, few or many, or as a class for expanded clones.

V gene	J gene	D gene	CDR3 length	clone size	CDR3 DNA	CDR3 protein
TRBV28	TRBJ2-5	NA	12	NA	TGTGCCAGCAGCCCTACCCAAGAGACCCAGTACTTC	CASSPTQETQYF
TRBV19	TRBJ2-2	NA	14	NA	TGTGCCAGTAGTATAGGCAGGGCCACCGGGGAGCTGTTTTTT	CASSIGRATGELFF
TRBV24-1	TRBJ1-4	NA	13	NA	TGTGCCACTTACTCTGAAGGAGGAGAAAAACTGTTTTTT	CATYSEGGEKLFF
TRBV11-2	TRBJ2-3	NA	14	NA	TGTGCCAGCAGCTTAGTTCGGGGACAAGATACGCAGTATTTT	CASSLVRGQDTQYF
TRBV5-1	TRBJ1-2	TRBD1	15	NA	TGCGCCAGCAGCCAGGACAGGCCGGGGGACGATGGCTACACCTTC	CASSQDRPGDDGYTF
TRBV19	TRBJ2-4	TRBD2	18	once	TGTGCCAGTAGTATATCGGTTAAGAGCGGGGGGATAAGGAACATTCAGTACTTC	CASSISVKSGGIRNIQYF
TRBV19	TRBJ1-5	TRBD1	15	NA	TGTGCCAGTAGTCCCGGGACAGGGGGCAATCAGCCCCAGCATTTT	CASSPGTGGNQPQHF
TRBV3-1/TRBV3-2	TRBJ1-6	NA	14	NA	TGTGCCAGCAGCCAAGTGACAGGCCCATCACCCCTCCACTTT	CASSQVTGPSPLHF
TRBV5-6	TRBJ1-5	NA	12	NA	TGTGCCAGCAGCCTGACAGATCAGCCCCAGCATTTT	CASSLTDQPQHF
TRBV3-1/TRBV3-2	TRBJ2-6	TRBD1	18	NA	TGTGCCAGCAGCCAAGGTTGGACAGGGGGCGCTGGGGCCAACGTCCTGACTTTC	CASSQGWTGGAGANVLTF
TRBV10-3	TRBJ1-2	NA	14	NA	TGTGCCATCAGCCAAAGGGGGGGAGGCTATGGCTACACCTTC	CAISQRGGGYGYTF
TRBV5-4	TRBJ1-6	NA	16	NA	TGTGCCAGCAGCTTGGGCGGCCGCTCCTATAATTCACCCCTCCACTTT	CASSLGGRSYNSPLHF
TRBV27	TRBJ2-3	TRBD2	15	NA	TGTGCCAGCAGTTTACGGGGGGGAAGCACAGATACGCAGTATTTT	CASSLRGGSTDTQYF
TRBV5-1	TRBJ1-3	TRBD1	15	NA	TGCGCCAGCGGACAGGATGGAAGCTCTGGAAACACCATATATTTT	CASGQDGSSGNTIYF
TRBV19	TRBJ2-5	TRBD1	13	NA	TGTGCCAGTAGTGTACAGGGGGCGGAGACCCAGTACTTC	CASSVQGAETQYF
TRBV5-5	TRBJ1-6	NA	14	NA	TGTGCCAGCAGCTTGGGTTTGTCGAATTCACCCCTCCACTTT	CASSLGLSNSPLHF